This TCR beta chain was documented in a study of OX40 agonist ivuxolimab in advanced cancers. Study background: Patient treatment consisted of intravenous ivuxolimab administration every 2 weeks at 0.01 to 10 mg/kg. Findings and caveats of the study: Relative to CD4+ cells, CD8+ T cells on average had more expanded clones. With doses of 0.1 to 3.0 mg/kg, CD4+ and CD8+ blood T cells had undergone clonal expansion by week 6.

Comments on this clone: Its antigen is currently unknown.

Samples were taken at baseline and on day 1 of cycles 4 and 7. Some clones are missing from TCRdb's copy, which holds only in-frame ones; the method was immunoSEQ multiplex PCR. The sample includes tens of thousands of clones, 89% of them seen just once. Trimming shortened V by 1 base and J by 1 base, and 9 bases separated the two germline ends. This CDR3 region has 15 residues. In germline, CDR1 is SGHRS, CDR2 YFSETQ. The chain is built from TRBV5-1 and TRBJ1-3; D gene unclear. The receptor comes from an adult with an advanced solid tumor such as melanoma, head and neck, liver or kidney cancer. The sequenced sample was CD4+ or CD8+ T cells sorted from blood, obtained in a trial of the OX40 agonist ivuxolimab. In DNA form, the CDR3 reads TGCGCCAGCAGCTTGTCTGTAGGGTCTGGAAACACCATATATTTT. This sequence encodes CASSLSVGSGNTIYF.